These 10 T cell receptor beta chains were all obtained from the same sample, sequenced in a study of monozygotic twins with inflammatory bowel disease. For each CDR3 protein, TCRdb gives one entry from its re-call of the 5' RACE reads, without DNA. The sample table sets out around 400,000 distinct CDR3 sequences. Sequences were obtained from blood. These receptors all come from a human donor with ulcerative colitis or Crohn's disease, or a healthy co-twin of an affected twin (not recorded which).

This chain links TRBV12-3 or TRBV12-4 with TRBJ1-5; absent DNA, TCRdb's TRBD1 call cannot be checked. The CDR3 loop spans 13 amino acids. CDR3 protein: CASSLQGNQPQHF.

The chain joins TRBV20-1 to TRBJ2-2; TCRdb returns TRBD1, unconfirmable since there is no DNA. Germline V gene sequence: CDR1 DFQATT, CDR2 SNEGSKA (reference sequence). This CDR3 has 14 residues. The CDR3: CSARGGTYTGELFF.

This chain joins TRBV19 and TRBJ2-3; the TCRdb D gene call, TRBD2, has no DNA to confirm it. In germline, CDR1 is LNHDA, CDR2 SQIVND (reference sequence). The CDR3 is made up of 13 amino acids. The CDR3 loop reads CASSPARTDTQYF.

The chain joins TRBV5-1 to TRBJ2-3; TCRdb's D gene call, TRBD1, goes unchecked for lack of DNA. Germline assignment: CDR1 SGHRS and CDR2 YFSETQ. The CDR3 spans 16 residues. This chain's CDR3 is CASSPRQRGPTDTQYF.

V and J are TRBV3-1 and TRBJ1-1; with no DNA, the TCRdb D assignment of TRBD1 cannot be verified. The CDR3 is 14 amino acids. Germline lookup yields CDR1 LGHDT and CDR2 YNNKEL (reference sequence). The CDR3 here is CASRKGQGWTEAFF.

The J gene is TRBJ2-7, the V gene TRBV20-1; the TCRdb D gene call, TRBD1, has no DNA to confirm it. The CDR3 has 12 residues. The germline V gene encodes CDR1 DFQATT and CDR2 SNEGSKA (reference sequence). The CDR3 sequence is CSARGQEVEQYF.

The gene calls are TRBV7-2 and TRBJ2-5. Germline V gene lookup returns CDR1 SGHTA and CDR2 FQGNSA. The CDR3 totals 14 residues. The CDR3 sequence: CASSFYSSLETQYF. Filled out from reference TRBV7-2 and TRBJ2-5, the complete variable domain reads GAGVSQSPSNKVTEKGKDVELRCDPISGHTALYWYRQSLGQGLEFLIYFQGNSAPDKSGLPSDRFSAERTGGSVSTLTIQRTQQEDSAVYLCASSFYSSLETQYFGPGTRLLVL.

This sequence joins TRBV12-3 or TRBV12-4 and TRBJ2-5. CDR3 length: 14 residues. The CDR3 here is CASSLAGNQETQYF.

The genes are TRBV7-2 and TRBJ2-5. The CDR3 sequence is 13 residues long. CDR1 and CDR2 from the germline V gene are SGHTA and FQGNSA. CDR3 in amino acids: CASTSSVQESQYF.

This chain connects TRBV6-2 or TRBV6-3 to TRBJ2-3; checking the TCRdb D call of TRBD2 is not possible without DNA. The CDR3 sequence is 18 residues long. The germline gives CDR1 MNHEY, CDR2 SVGEGT. This CDR3 reads CASSYPSLAGAPPDTQYF.